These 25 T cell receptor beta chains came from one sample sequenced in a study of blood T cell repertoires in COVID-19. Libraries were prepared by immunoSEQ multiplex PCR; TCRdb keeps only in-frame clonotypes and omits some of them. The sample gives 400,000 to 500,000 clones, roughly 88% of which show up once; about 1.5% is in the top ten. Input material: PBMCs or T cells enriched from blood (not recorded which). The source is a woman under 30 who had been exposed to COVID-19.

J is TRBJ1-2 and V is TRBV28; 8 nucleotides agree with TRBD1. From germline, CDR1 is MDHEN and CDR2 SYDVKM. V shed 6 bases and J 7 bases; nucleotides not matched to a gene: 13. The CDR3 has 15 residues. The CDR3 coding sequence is TGTGCCAGCAGACCCTCGACAGGGGTCAGGGGTGGCTACACCTTC. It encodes CASRPSTGVRGGYTF.

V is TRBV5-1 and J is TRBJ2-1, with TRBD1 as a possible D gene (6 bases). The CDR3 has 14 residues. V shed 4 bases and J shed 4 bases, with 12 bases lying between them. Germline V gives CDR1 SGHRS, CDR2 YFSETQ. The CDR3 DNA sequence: TGCGCCAGCAGCCAGGGGATGGAATACAATGAGCAGTTCTTC. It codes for CASSQGMEYNEQFF.

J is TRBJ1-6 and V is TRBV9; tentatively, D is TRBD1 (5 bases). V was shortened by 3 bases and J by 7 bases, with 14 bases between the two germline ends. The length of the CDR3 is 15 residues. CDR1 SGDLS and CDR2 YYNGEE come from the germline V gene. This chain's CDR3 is CASSAVGGVNSPLHF. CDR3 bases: TGTGCCAGCAGCGCCGTAGGAGGGGTGAATTCACCCCTCCACTTT.

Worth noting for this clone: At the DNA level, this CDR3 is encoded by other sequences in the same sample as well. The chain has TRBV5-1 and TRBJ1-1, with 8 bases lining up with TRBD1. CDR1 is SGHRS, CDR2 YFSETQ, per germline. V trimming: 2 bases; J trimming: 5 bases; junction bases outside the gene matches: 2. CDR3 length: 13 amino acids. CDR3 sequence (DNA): TGCGCCAGCAGCTTAGACAGGGGAACTGAAGCTTTCTTT. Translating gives CASSLDRGTEAFF.

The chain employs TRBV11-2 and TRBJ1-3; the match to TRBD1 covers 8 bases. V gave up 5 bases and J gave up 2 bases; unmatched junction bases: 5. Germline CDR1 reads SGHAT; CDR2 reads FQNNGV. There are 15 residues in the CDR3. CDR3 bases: TGTGCCAGCAGCCAAGACAGGGGAACTGGAAACACCATATATTTT. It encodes CASSQDRGTGNTIYF.

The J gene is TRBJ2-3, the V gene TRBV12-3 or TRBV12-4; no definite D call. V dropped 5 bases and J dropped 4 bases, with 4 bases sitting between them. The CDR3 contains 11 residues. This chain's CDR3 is CASSPADTQYF. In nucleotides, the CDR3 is TGTGCCAGCAGTCCAGCAGATACGCAGTATTTT.

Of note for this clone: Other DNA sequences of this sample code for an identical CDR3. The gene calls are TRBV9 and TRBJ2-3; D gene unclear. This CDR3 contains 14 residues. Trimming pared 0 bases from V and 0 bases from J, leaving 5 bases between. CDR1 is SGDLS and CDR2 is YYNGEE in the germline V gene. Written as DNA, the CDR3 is TGTGCCAGCAGCGTAGCCTTAAGCACAGATACGCAGTATTTT. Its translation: CASSVALSTDTQYF.

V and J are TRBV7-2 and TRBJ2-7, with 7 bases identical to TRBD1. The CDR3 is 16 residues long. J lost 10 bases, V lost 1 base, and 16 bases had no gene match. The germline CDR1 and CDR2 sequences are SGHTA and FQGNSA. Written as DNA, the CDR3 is TGTGCCAGCAGCTTAGGGTCCGGGACAGTAGGCCTGAACCAGTACTTC. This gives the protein CASSLGSGTVGLNQYF.

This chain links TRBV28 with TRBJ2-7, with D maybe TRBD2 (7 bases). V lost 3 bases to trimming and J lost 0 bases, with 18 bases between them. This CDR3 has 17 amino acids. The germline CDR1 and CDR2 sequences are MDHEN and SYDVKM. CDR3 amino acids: CASSLAVGGASSYEQYF. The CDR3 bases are TGTGCCAGCAGTTTGGCCGTGGGGGGGGCCAGCTCCTACGAGCAGTACTTC.

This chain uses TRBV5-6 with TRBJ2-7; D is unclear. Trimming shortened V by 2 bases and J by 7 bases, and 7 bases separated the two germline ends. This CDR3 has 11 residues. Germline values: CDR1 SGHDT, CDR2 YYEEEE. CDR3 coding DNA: TGTGCCAGCAGCTTTGAGAATGAGCAGTACTTC. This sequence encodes CASSFENEQYF. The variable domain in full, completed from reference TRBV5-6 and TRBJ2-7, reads DAGVTQSPTHLIKTRGQQVTLRCSPKSGHDTVSWYQQALGQGPQFIFQYYEEEERQRGNFPDRFSGHQFPNYSSELNVNALLLGDSALYLCASSFENEQYFGPGTRLTVT.

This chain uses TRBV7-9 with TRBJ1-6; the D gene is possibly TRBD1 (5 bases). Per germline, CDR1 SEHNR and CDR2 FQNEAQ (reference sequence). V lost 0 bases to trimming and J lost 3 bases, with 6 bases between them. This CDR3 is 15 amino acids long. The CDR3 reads CASSLAGDYNSPLHF. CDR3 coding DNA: TGTGCCAGCAGCTTAGCAGGGGACTATAATTCACCCCTCCACTTT.

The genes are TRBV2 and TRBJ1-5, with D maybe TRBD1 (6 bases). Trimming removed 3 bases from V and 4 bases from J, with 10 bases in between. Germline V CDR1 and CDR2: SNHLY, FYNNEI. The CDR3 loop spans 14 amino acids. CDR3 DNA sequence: TGTGCCAGCAGTGATTACAGGGATAATCAGCCCCAGCATTTT. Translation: CASSDYRDNQPQHF.

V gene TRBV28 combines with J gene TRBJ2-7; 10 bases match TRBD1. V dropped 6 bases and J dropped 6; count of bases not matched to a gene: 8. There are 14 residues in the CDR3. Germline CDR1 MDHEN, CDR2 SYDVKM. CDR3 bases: TGTGCCAGCAGGTTCCGGGACAGGGGTCTCGAGCAGTACTTC. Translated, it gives CASRFRDRGLEQYF.

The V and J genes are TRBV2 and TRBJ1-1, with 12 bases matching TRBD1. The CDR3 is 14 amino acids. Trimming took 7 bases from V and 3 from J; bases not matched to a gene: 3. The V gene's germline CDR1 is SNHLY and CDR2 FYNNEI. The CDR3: CASTRDRGHTEAFF. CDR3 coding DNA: TGTGCCAGCACCAGGGACAGGGGGCACACTGAAGCTTTCTTT.

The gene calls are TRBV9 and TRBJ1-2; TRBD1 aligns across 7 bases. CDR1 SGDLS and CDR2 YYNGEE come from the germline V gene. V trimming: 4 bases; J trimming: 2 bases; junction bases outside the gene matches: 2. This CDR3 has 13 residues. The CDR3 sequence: CASSPDRNYGYTF. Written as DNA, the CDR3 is TGTGCCAGCAGCCCGGACAGGAACTATGGCTACACCTTC. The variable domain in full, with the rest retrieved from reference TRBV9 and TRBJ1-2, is DSGVTQTPKHLITATGQRVTLRCSPRSGDLSVYWYQQSLDQGLQFLIQYYNGEERAKGNILERFSAQQFPDLHSELNLSSLELGDSALYFCASSPDRNYGYTFGSGTRLTVV.

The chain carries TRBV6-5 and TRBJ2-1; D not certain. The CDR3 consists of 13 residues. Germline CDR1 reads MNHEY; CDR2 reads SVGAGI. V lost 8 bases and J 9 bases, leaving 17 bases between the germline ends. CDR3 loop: CASDVGAVVEQFF. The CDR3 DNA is TGTGCCAGCGACGTAGGAGCTGTAGTTGAGCAGTTCTTC.

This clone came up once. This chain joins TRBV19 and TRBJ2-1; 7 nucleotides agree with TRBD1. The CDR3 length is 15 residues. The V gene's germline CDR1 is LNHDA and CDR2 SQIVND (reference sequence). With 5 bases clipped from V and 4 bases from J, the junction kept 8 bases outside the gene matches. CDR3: CASSDRDSTYNEQFF. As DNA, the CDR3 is TGTGCCAGTAGTGACCGGGACAGCACTTACAATGAGCAGTTCTTC.

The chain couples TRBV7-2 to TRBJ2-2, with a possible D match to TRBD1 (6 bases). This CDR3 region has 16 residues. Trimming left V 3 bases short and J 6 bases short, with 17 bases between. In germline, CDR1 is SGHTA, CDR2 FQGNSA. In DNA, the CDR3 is TGTGCCAGCAGCTTTTCCACAGGGCCCCCCTCCGGGGAGCTGTTTTTT. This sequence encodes CASSFSTGPPSGELFF.

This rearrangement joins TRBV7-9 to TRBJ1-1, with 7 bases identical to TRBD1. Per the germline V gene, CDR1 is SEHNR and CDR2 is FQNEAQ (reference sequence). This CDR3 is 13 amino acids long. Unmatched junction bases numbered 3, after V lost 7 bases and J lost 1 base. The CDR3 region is CASKRDRNTEAFF. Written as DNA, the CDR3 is TGTGCCAGCAAGAGGGACAGGAACACTGAAGCTTTCTTT. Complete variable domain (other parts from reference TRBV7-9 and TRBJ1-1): DTGVSQNPRHKITKRGQNVTFRCDPISEHNRLYWYRQTLGQGPEFLTYFQNEAQLEKSRLLSDRFSAERPKGSFSTLEIQRTEQGDSAMYLCASKRDRNTEAFFGQGTRLTVV.

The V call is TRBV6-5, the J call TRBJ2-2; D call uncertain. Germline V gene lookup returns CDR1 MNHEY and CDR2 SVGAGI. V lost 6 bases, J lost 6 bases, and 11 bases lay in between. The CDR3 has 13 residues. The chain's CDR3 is CASRSRNPGELFF. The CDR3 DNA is TGTGCCAGCAGATCTAGAAACCCCGGGGAGCTGTTTTTT.

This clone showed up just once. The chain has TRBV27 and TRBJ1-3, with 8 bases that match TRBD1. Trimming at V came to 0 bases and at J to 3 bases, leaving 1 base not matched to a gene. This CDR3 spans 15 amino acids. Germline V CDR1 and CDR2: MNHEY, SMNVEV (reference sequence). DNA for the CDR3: TGTGCCAGCAGTTTATCGACAGGGGTTGGAAACACCATATATTTT. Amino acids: CASSLSTGVGNTIYF.

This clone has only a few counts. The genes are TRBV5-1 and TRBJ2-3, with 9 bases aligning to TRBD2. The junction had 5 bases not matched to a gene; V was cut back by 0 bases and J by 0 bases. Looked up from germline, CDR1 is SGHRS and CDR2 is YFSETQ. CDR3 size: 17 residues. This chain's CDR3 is CASSLGSSGVSTDTQYF. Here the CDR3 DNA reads TGCGCCAGCAGCTTGGGGTCTAGCGGGGTGAGCACAGATACGCAGTATTTT.

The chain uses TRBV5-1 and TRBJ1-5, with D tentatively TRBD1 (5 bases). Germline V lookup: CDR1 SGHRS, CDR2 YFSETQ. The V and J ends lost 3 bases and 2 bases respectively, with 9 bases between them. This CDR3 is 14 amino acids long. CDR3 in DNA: TGCGCCAGCAGCTGGGGGGACGGCAATCAGCCCCAGCATTTT. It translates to CASSWGDGNQPQHF.

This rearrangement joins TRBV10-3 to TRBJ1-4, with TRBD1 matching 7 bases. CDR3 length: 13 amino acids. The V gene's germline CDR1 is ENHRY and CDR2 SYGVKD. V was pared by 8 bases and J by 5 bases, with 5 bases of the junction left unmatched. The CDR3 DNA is TGTGCCATCGCAGGGGGGACGAATGAAAAACTGTTTTTT. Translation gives CAIAGGTNEKLFF.

The CDR3 DNA is TGTGCCAGCCAAGCTCGGACAGGGGGCACAGATACGCAGTATTTT. Protein: CASQARTGGTDTQYF. The rearrangement joins TRBV7-9 to TRBJ2-3; 9 positions agree with TRBD1. This CDR3 has 15 residues. CDR1 and CDR2 from the germline V gene are SEHNR and FQNEAQ (reference sequence). Losses at the gene ends were 8 bases for V and 1 base for J; bases not matched to a gene: 7. Together with reference TRBV7-9 and TRBJ2-3, the CDR3 gives the full variable domain: DTGVSQNPRHKITKRGQNVTFRCDPISEHNRLYWYRQTLGQGPEFLTYFQNEAQLEKSRLLSDRFSAERPKGSFSTLEIQRTEQGDSAMYLCASQARTGGTDTQYFGPGTRLTVL.